The sample holds a few counts of the clone carrying this T cell receptor beta chain. TCRdb's table, derived via immunoSEQ multiplex PCR, lists solely in-frame clones and lacks some. The data hold over 85,000 clones, with roughly 80% observed a single time. Trimming removed 6 bases from V and 6 bases from J; junction bases left unmatched: 15. CDR1 and CDR2 from the germline V gene are MDHEN and SYDVKM. The CDR3 runs 18 residues. The data stem from a study of blood T cell repertoires in COVID-19. This TCR came from a human donor in a cohort sampled during active COVID-19. The chain recombines TRBV28 with TRBJ1-5; 12 nucleotides line up with TRBD1. Sequencing was performed on peripheral blood. This CDR3 is CASRPSPGQGAGIQPQHF. Here the CDR3 DNA reads TGTGCCAGCAGACCTTCGCCGGGACAGGGGGCGGGAATTCAGCCCCAGCATTTT.